The 18 T cell receptor beta chains presented below share a single source sample, sequenced in a study of tissue T cells after allogeneic stem cell transplantation. TCRdb's copy holds only in-frame clones and misses some; the assay was immunoSEQ multiplex PCR. The sample yields 9,000 to 10,000 clones, around 50% seen once. This material consisted of tissue from the jejunum, taken at autopsy. These receptors all come from a female donor aged 60 or older with lung cancer.

The rearrangement links TRBV3-1 (or the pseudogene TRBV3-2) to TRBJ2-3; D is undetermined. Germline CDR1 LGHDT, CDR2 YNNKEL (reference sequence). Trimming left V 1 base short and J 2 bases short, with 7 bases between. The CDR3 covers 14 residues. The CDR3 DNA sequence: TGTGCCAGCAGCCAAGCCACTAACACAGATACGCAGTATTTT. This translates into CASSQATNTDTQYF.

In its sample, this clone was seen a few times. The chain couples TRBV11-3 to TRBJ2-7; D is unclear. The CDR3 spans 14 residues. The V end was cut by 2 bases, the J end by 2 bases, with 10 bases between. The germline gives CDR1 SGHNT, CDR2 YENEEA. CDR3 in DNA: TGTGCCAGCAGCTTACGTCGTGGGGCCTACGAGCAGTACTTC. Its protein product is CASSLRRGAYEQYF.

The chain combines TRBV20-1 with TRBJ1-2; TRBD1 might be the D (5 bases). Germline assignment: CDR1 DFQATT and CDR2 SNEGSKA (reference sequence). V was pared by 3 bases and J by 8 bases, with 19 bases between. The CDR3 runs to 14 residues. This CDR3 reads CSASSRTVSGGYTF. In DNA form, the CDR3 reads TGCAGTGCTAGTTCCAGGACCGTCTCAGGGGGCTACACCTTC.

The chain couples TRBV5-1 to TRBJ2-1, with D maybe TRBD2 (6 bases). The CDR3 contains 14 residues. Germline-derived CDR1 and CDR2 are SGHRS and YFSETQ. Trimming cost V 5 bases and J 5 bases, with 14 bases left between them. CDR3 in amino acids: CASSRDSTDNEQFF. DNA for the CDR3: TGCGCCAGCAGTCGGGACTCCACAGACAATGAGCAGTTCTTC. Filled out from reference TRBV5-1 and TRBJ2-1, the complete variable domain reads KAGVTQTPRYLIKTRGQQVTLSCSPISGHRSVSWYQQTPGQGLQFLFEYFSETQRNKGNFPGRFSGRQFSNSRSEMNVSTLELGDSALYLCASSRDSTDNEQFFGPGTRLTVL.

The genes are TRBV23-1 and TRBJ1-5, with a weak D call TRBD1 (5 bases). TRBV23-1 is identified as an open reading frame with a role that is uncertain. CDR3 length equals 15 residues. Trimming shortened V by 2 bases and J by 0 bases, and 8 bases separated the two germline ends. This CDR3 is CASSQLQVSNQPQHF. The CDR3 DNA is TGCGCCAGCAGTCAACTACAGGTTAGCAATCAGCCCCAGCATTTT.

This clone was observed a handful of times. V and J are TRBV27 and TRBJ1-1; a weak D match, TRBD1 (5 bases). CDR1 MNHEY and CDR2 SMNVEV come from the germline V gene (reference sequence). V was cut by 2 bases and J by 0 bases, with 10 bases left in between. There are 15 residues in the CDR3. CDR3 coding DNA: TGTGCCAGCAGTTTAGAGGGGAGGGTGAACACTGAAGCTTTCTTT. It translates to CASSLEGRVNTEAFF.

The chain recombines TRBV7-2 with TRBJ1-1; possibly TRBD1 for D (5 bases). This CDR3 has 13 residues. Looked up from germline, CDR1 is SGHTA and CDR2 is FQGNSA. V lost 4 bases and J lost 1, with 7 bases in between. This CDR3 is CASSSGQNTEAFF. CDR3 sequence (DNA): TGTGCCAGCAGCTCGGGGCAGAACACTGAAGCTTTCTTT.

Judged by abundance, this clone is medium-sized. The V and J genes are TRBV5-6 and TRBJ1-1; the D gene is possibly TRBD1 (5 bases). The germline V gene encodes CDR1 SGHDT and CDR2 YYEEEE. Trimming stripped 0 bases from V and 0 bases from J, with 12 bases between. The CDR3 is 16 residues long. CDR3: CASSLDWGRVNTEAFF. The DNA of the CDR3 is TGTGCCAGCAGCTTGGATTGGGGACGGGTGAACACTGAAGCTTTCTTT.

The J gene is TRBJ2-7, the V gene TRBV3-1 (or the pseudogene TRBV3-2); D is ambiguous. Trimming removed 6 bases from V and 9 bases from J, with 15 bases in between. The germline V gene has CDR1 LGHDT and CDR2 YNNKEL (reference sequence). CDR3 size: 12 residues. The CDR3 DNA sequence: TGTGCCAGCAGTCACGGATCTTCGGGGCAGTACTTC. Its protein is CASSHGSSGQYF.

This clone is judged medium-sized. V gene TRBV13 combines with J gene TRBJ1-6; tentative D call: TRBD1 (6 bases). CDR1 is PRHDT and CDR2 is FYEKMQ in the germline V gene (reference sequence). V lost 6 bases and J 4 bases, leaving 16 bases between the germline ends. This CDR3 has 16 amino acids. The CDR3 DNA is TGTGCCAGCAGGGCGCCAGGGGCGAAGTATAATTCACCCCTCCACTTT. This encodes CASRAPGAKYNSPLHF.

The chain joins TRBV10-2 to TRBJ2-7; D gene ambiguous. Trimming took off 5 bases at V and 4 bases at J, with 12 bases between the two ends. This CDR3 has 13 residues. Germline CDR1 and CDR2: WSHSY and SAAADI. DNA of the CDR3: TGCGCCAGCAGTCCGCCGGTAGGTTACGAGCAGTACTTC. Its translation: CASSPPVGYEQYF.

This clone appeared a single time. The CDR3 here is CASSVDRGLRNQPQHF. The CDR3, as DNA: TGTGCCAGCAGTGTGGACAGGGGGCTAAGGAATCAGCCCCAGCATTTT. The rearrangement joins TRBV6-1 to TRBJ1-5; TRBD1 agrees at 11 bases. V trimming: 4 bases; J trimming: 4 bases; junction bases outside the gene matches: 6. CDR3 length: 16 amino acids. CDR1 and CDR2 (germline): MNHNS, SASEGT.

The gene calls are TRBV30 and TRBJ2-1, with D tentatively TRBD1 (5 bases). Trimming pared 3 bases from V and 2 bases from J, leaving 11 bases between. Germline lookup yields CDR1 GTSNPN and CDR2 SVGIG (reference sequence). CDR3 length: 14 amino acids. CDR3 coding DNA: TGTGCCTGGAGCCCAGGGATAACCTACAATGAGCAGTTCTTC. Amino acids: CAWSPGITYNEQFF.

The chain is built from TRBV5-1 and TRBJ1-1; D might be TRBD1 (6 bases). The CDR3 is made up of 13 amino acids. V shed 4 bases and J shed 2 bases, with 9 bases lying between them. Germline V lookup: CDR1 SGHRS, CDR2 YFSETQ. The CDR3 is CASSRGQNTEAFF. The CDR3 nucleotides read TGCGCCAGCAGCCGGGGACAAAACACTGAAGCTTTCTTT.

The chain recombines TRBV6-5 with TRBJ1-6; D not certain. CDR1 and CDR2 (germline): MNHEY, SVGAGI. This CDR3 spans 13 amino acids. The V gene lost 8 bases and the J gene lost 4 bases, with 9 bases spanning the gap. The CDR3 region has the DNA TGTGCCAGCCACGGGCAGTATAATTCACCCCTCCACTTT. Translation gives CASHGQYNSPLHF.

J is TRBJ1-6 and V is TRBV25-1; TRBD1 matches at 7 bases. Germline CDR1 is MGHDK and CDR2 is SYGVNS. CDR3 length equals 15 residues. With 5 bases clipped from V and 6 bases from J, the junction kept 7 bases outside the gene matches. DNA for the CDR3: TGTGCCAGCAGTCAAAGGGGGCTAATTAATTCACCCCTCCACTTT. Residues: CASSQRGLINSPLHF.

A few counts support this clone. In nucleotides, the CDR3 is TGTGCCAGCAGAAACACAGGGGCGACCGGGGAGCTGTTTTTT. As protein: CASRNTGATGELFF. The gene calls are TRBV7-8 and TRBJ2-2; 7 bases are shared with TRBD1. Per germline, CDR1 SGHVS and CDR2 FQNEAQ. This CDR3 comprises 14 residues. Trimming took 6 bases from V and 5 from J; bases not matched to a gene: 6.

The chain has TRBV2 and TRBJ1-1, with D maybe TRBD1 (5 bases). The V and J ends lost 5 bases and 9 bases respectively, with 19 bases between them. The CDR3 is made up of 14 amino acids. CDR1 SNHLY and CDR2 FYNNEI come from the germline V gene. This CDR3 reads CASSSSSGPAKAFF. Here the CDR3 DNA reads TGTGCCAGCAGTTCCTCCTCGGGGCCAGCAAAAGCTTTCTTT.